Listed here are 22 T cell receptor beta chains from one sample, sequenced in a study of cytomegalovirus exposure and HLA in healthy donors. 60 Vbeta and 13 Jbeta primers were used in PCR. Profiling relied on immunoSEQ multiplex PCR, and the TCRdb table lists in-frame clones only, not all of them. This sample carries 130,000 to 150,000 clones, approximately 84% of them seen once, and the ten largest clones take more than 9.5%. Sequencing was performed on PBMCs. The receptors were gathered from an older woman in good health and CMV-seropositive.

The rearrangement joins TRBV28 to TRBJ2-4; weak D call: TRBD1 (6 bases). V was shortened by 10 bases and J by 0 bases, with 13 bases between the two germline ends. The germline V gene encodes CDR1 MDHEN and CDR2 SYDVKM. CDR3 length: 14 amino acids. CDR3 in amino acids: CATIQGLAKNIQYF. CDR3 nucleotide sequence: TGTGCCACCATACAGGGTCTAGCCAAAAACATTCAGTACTTC.

CDR3 nucleotides: TGTGCCAGCAGCTCCTCCACGGAGGGGGCAGTTTACGAGCAGTACTTC. Its protein product is CASSSSTEGAVYEQYF. The chain recombines TRBV7-8 with TRBJ2-7; a possible D gene is TRBD1 (7 bases). V was cut by 4 bases and J by 4 bases, with 20 bases left in between. CDR1 SGHVS and CDR2 FQNEAQ come from the germline V gene. The CDR3 sequence is 16 residues long.

The chain couples TRBV29-1 to TRBJ2-3; 9 bases are a match to TRBD1. The CDR3 is 14 residues long. V was clipped by 7 bases and J by 2 bases; unmatched bases: 7. The V gene's germline CDR1 is SQVTM and CDR2 ANQGSEA. The CDR3 here is CSGTRDRDTDTQYF. CDR3 nucleotide sequence: TGCAGCGGTACCCGGGACAGGGACACAGATACGCAGTATTTT.

J is TRBJ2-7 and V is TRBV7-2; 7 nucleotides match TRBD1. This CDR3 has 15 residues. Germline CDR1 is SGHTA and CDR2 is FQGNSA. J gave up 4 bases and V 0 bases, and 6 bases lay outside the gene matches. In nucleotides, the CDR3 is TGTGCCAGCAGCTTAGCCAGGGGGACCAGTTACGAGCAGTACTTC. It yields the protein CASSLARGTSYEQYF.

The chain is built from TRBV29-1 and TRBJ2-7, with TRBD2 matching over 8 bases. With V trimmed by 1 base and J by 4 bases, 9 bases remained unmatched. The CDR3 consists of 15 residues. CDR1 is SQVTM and CDR2 is ANQGSEA in the germline V gene. CDR3 sequence: CSVEGFERESYEQYF. Written as DNA, the CDR3 is TGCAGCGTTGAAGGGTTCGAGCGGGAGTCTTACGAGCAGTACTTC.

In DNA, the CDR3 is TGTGCCAGCTCACCACCGCTGGGAGGGAACACAGATACGCAGTATTTT. Amino acid sequence: CASSPPLGGNTDTQYF. V and J are TRBV18 and TRBJ2-3; 7 nucleotides match TRBD2. CDR1 is KGHSH and CDR2 is LQKENI in the germline V gene. CDR3 size: 16 residues. The junction had 5 bases not matched to a gene; V was cut back by 0 bases and J by 2 bases. The whole variable domain, remainder taken from reference TRBV18 and TRBJ2-3, is NAGVMQNPRHLVRRRGQEARLRCSPMKGHSHVYWYRQLPEEGLKFMVYLQKENIIDESGMPKERFSAEFPKEGPSILRIQQVVRGDSAAYFCASSPPLGGNTDTQYFGPGTRLTVL.

The V gene is TRBV5-1, the J gene TRBJ2-2, with D tentatively TRBD2 (6 bases). Germline V gene sequence: CDR1 SGHRS, CDR2 YFSETQ. V was cut by 0 bases and J by 0 bases, with 6 bases left in between. This CDR3 region has 15 residues. Written as DNA, the CDR3 is TGCGCCAGCAGCTTGGGACTAGCGAACACCGGGGAGCTGTTTTTT. Amino acids: CASSLGLANTGELFF.

The DNA of the CDR3 is TGCGCCAGCAGCCAAACAGGGGGTAGAAGGGCTAGCGAGTACGAGCAGTACTTC. Amino acids: CASSQTGGRRASEYEQYF. The chain has TRBV4-1 and TRBJ2-5; 8 bases map to TRBD1. Gene TRBJ2-7 matches the end of the DNA better, so the J call may be wrong. The CDR3 is 18 residues long. Germline CDR1 is MGHRA and CDR2 is YSYEKL.

The table lists this clone with a count of one. The chain employs TRBV5-1 and TRBJ2-5, with D hard to call. This CDR3 is 15 amino acids long. The V and J ends lost 5 bases and 2 bases respectively, with 16 bases between them. CDR1 is SGHRS and CDR2 is YFSETQ in the germline V gene. CDR3 nucleotides: TGCGCCAGCAGGTCTACCCCTTCCCCTCAAGAGACCCAGTACTTC. Translated: CASRSTPSPQETQYF. Supplemented by reference TRBV5-1 and TRBJ2-5, the full variable domain reads KAGVTQTPRYLIKTRGQQVTLSCSPISGHRSVSWYQQTPGQGLQFLFEYFSETQRNKGNFPGRFSGRQFSNSRSEMNVSTLELGDSALYLCASRSTPSPQETQYFGPGTRLLVL.

The chain has TRBV7-6 and TRBJ2-1, with a possible D match to TRBD1 (5 bases). Germline loops: CDR1 SGHVS, CDR2 FNYEAQ. V was clipped by 0 bases and J by 7 bases, with 7 bases between them. This CDR3 is 13 amino acids long. CDR3 sequence (DNA): TGTGCCAGCAGCTTAGCGTCAGGGAATGAGCAGTTCTTC. Translation: CASSLASGNEQFF.

The rearrangement links TRBV29-1 to TRBJ1-3; a weak D match, TRBD1 (5 bases). Germline lookup yields CDR1 SQVTM and CDR2 ANQGSEA. V dropped 1 base and J dropped 8 bases, with 12 bases sitting between them. The CDR3 is 13 residues long. CDR3 nucleotides: TGCAGCGTTGAAGCAGCAGGGAGGGACACCATATATTTT. It yields the protein CSVEAAGRDTIYF.

This clone appeared a few times. V usage is TRBV18 and J usage is TRBJ2-5; perhaps TRBD1 as D (6 bases). The J call may be mistaken, given a closer DNA end match to TRBJ2-7. CDR1 is KGHSH, CDR2 LQKENI, per germline. The CDR3 spans 15 residues. CDR3 in DNA: TGTGCCAGCTCACCACCTTCAGGGGCTGGCTACGAGCAGTACTTC. It yields the protein CASSPPSGAGYEQYF.

The rearrangement uses TRBV2 and TRBJ2-1; the D gene is possibly TRBD1 (7 bases). The CDR3 extends over 14 amino acids. CDR1 SNHLY and CDR2 FYNNEI come from the germline V gene. V lost 9 bases and J lost 4, with 16 bases in between. CDR3 sequence: CARGGAGGYNEQFF. In nucleotides, the CDR3 is TGTGCCAGGGGGGGTGCAGGGGGGTACAATGAGCAGTTCTTC.

The CDR3 spells CASSLRFNEQFF. In DNA, the CDR3 is TGTGCCAGCAGCTTACGGTTTAATGAGCAGTTCTTC. The chain is built from TRBV7-2 and TRBJ2-1, with D unclear. Trimming cost V 2 bases and J 7 bases, with 6 bases left between them. This CDR3 has 12 residues. Germline V gene sequence: CDR1 SGHTA, CDR2 FQGNSA.

V and J are TRBV27 and TRBJ1-5; D possibly corresponds to TRBD1 (5 bases). Germline CDR1 and CDR2: MNHEY and SMNVEV (reference sequence). V was shortened by 2 bases and J by 2 bases, with 7 bases between the two germline ends. The CDR3 has 14 residues. Here the CDR3 reads CASSLRGRNQPQHF. The CDR3 region has the DNA TGTGCCAGCAGTTTAAGGGGTCGCAATCAGCCCCAGCATTTT.

V gene TRBV28 combines with J gene TRBJ2-1, with TRBD2 identical over 9 bases. V dropped 6 bases and J dropped 8; count of bases not matched to a gene: 5. The CDR3 runs 13 residues. Germline V lookup: CDR1 MDHEN, CDR2 SYDVKM. The CDR3 coding sequence is TGTGCCAGCAGGCTAGCGGGAACCGATGAGCAGTTCTTC. Its protein is CASRLAGTDEQFF.

This clone was counted a few times. V usage is TRBV6-5 and J usage is TRBJ2-2; 8 bases agree with TRBD1. V dropped 2 bases and J dropped 7; count of bases not matched to a gene: 6. Germline V lookup: CDR1 MNHEY, CDR2 SVGAGI. The CDR3 is 15 amino acids. CDR3 protein: CASSYTTGGGGELFF. In DNA form, the CDR3 reads TGTGCCAGCAGTTACACAACAGGGGGTGGCGGGGAGCTGTTTTTT.

The chain uses TRBV30 and TRBJ2-5; D uncertain. The end of the DNA fits TRBJ2-7 better, so the J call may be wrong. This CDR3 region has 13 residues. CDR1 is GTSNPN and CDR2 is SVGIG in the germline V gene (reference sequence). The CDR3 protein is CAWSDGSDYEQYF. The CDR3 bases are TGTGCCTGGAGTGATGGGTCAGACTACGAGCAGTACTTC.

The CDR3, as DNA: TGTGCCATCAAAGACAGGGGTCCCTACAATGAGCAGTTCTTC. It encodes CAIKDRGPYNEQFF. The J gene is TRBJ2-1, the V gene TRBV10-3; 8 nucleotides agree with TRBD1. Germline CDR1 and CDR2: ENHRY and SYGVKD. The CDR3 contains 14 residues. With V trimmed by 7 bases and J by 2 bases, 4 bases remained unmatched.

Only one count was recorded for this clone. The chain carries TRBV9 and TRBJ2-2; TRBD2 matches 8 bases. Germline lookup yields CDR1 SGDLS and CDR2 YYNGEE. Unmatched junction bases numbered 16, after V lost 3 bases and J lost 6 bases. This CDR3 has 18 residues. CDR3 coding DNA: TGTGCCAGCAGCGCCTTCAGGGGCGGGAGGATCGGGTCCGGGGAGCTGTTTTTT. Amino acids: CASSAFRGGRIGSGELFF.

V usage is TRBV11-2 and J usage is TRBJ2-3, with no clear D. This CDR3 comprises 12 residues. Trimming left V 0 bases short and J 5 bases short, with 3 bases between. The germline gives CDR1 SGHAT, CDR2 FQNNGV. The CDR3 region has the DNA TGTGCCAGCAGCTTAGACGGAGATACGCAGTATTTT. Translating it yields CASSLDGDTQYF.

The V call is TRBV15, the J call TRBJ1-4; the D is unclear. Deletions cut 0 bases from V and 0 bases from J, with 8 bases between. The germline gives CDR1 LNHNV, CDR2 YYDKDF (reference sequence). The CDR3 totals 16 residues. The chain's CDR3 is CATSRDWAATNEKLFF. The CDR3 DNA reads TGTGCCACCAGCAGAGACTGGGCAGCAACTAATGAAAAACTGTTTTTT.